What follows are 23 T cell receptor beta chains derived from one specimen sequenced in a study of regulatory T cells in long-lasting Graves disease. The TCR beta library used iRepertoire HTBI primers with Arm-PCR amplification of CDR3. TCRdb itself ran the multiplex PCR reads through MiXCR, one entry per CDR3 protein. This table holds 650,000 to 700,000 distinct CDR3 sequences, 25% to 30% found once. Time point: persistent/refractory GD, antithyroid drugs over 5 years with positive TRAb. PBMC RNA served as the TCR library source. This specimen was peripheral blood mononuclear cells (PBMCs), taken when the disease was refractory, from a patient treated with antithyroid drugs. Receptors were obtained from a female donor with Graves disease.

This chain uses TRBV12-3 or TRBV12-4 with TRBJ2-5; D remains ambiguous. Trimming shortened V by 6 bases and J by 2 bases, and 7 bases separated the two germline ends. This CDR3 spans 12 amino acids. The CDR3 protein is CASSIGQETQYF. The CDR3, as DNA: TGTGCCAGCAGCATAGGGCAAGAGACCCAGTACTTC.

This clonotype was seen a handful of times. The chain recombines TRBV13 with TRBJ2-7, with a weak D call TRBD1 (5 bases). The V end was cut by 4 bases, the J end by 5 bases, with 12 bases between. This CDR3 has 13 residues. CDR1 is PRHDT and CDR2 is FYEKMQ in the germline V gene (reference sequence). This CDR3 reads CASSYVAGHEQYF. Written as DNA, the CDR3 is TGTGCCAGCAGCTACGTCGCAGGGCACGAGCAGTACTTC. Full variable domain (rest looked up from reference TRBV13 and TRBJ2-7): AAGVIQSPRHLIKEKRETATLKCYPIPRHDTVYWYQQGPGQDPQFLISFYEKMQSDKGSIPDRFSAQQFSDYHSELNMSSLELGDSALYFCASSYVAGHEQYFGPGTRLTVT.

For the CDR3, the DNA is TGTGCCAGCAGTTATCCAAGGGGGCTCACGACTAACTCCTACAATGAGCAGTTCTTC. Protein: CASSYPRGLTTNSYNEQFF. V gene TRBV6-5 combines with J gene TRBJ2-1, with 7 bases lining up with TRBD1. CDR3 length: 19 amino acids. V dropped 3 bases and J dropped 0; count of bases not matched to a gene: 14. Per germline, CDR1 MNHEY and CDR2 SVGAGI.

In this sample, this clonotype turned up a few times. The rearrangement joins TRBV18 to TRBJ1-2, with a possible D match to TRBD1 (5 bases). Germline loops: CDR1 KGHSH, CDR2 LQKENI. V was trimmed by 1 base and J by 3 bases, leaving 12 bases between them. CDR3 length: 15 residues. CDR3 in DNA: TGTGCCAGCTCACCACGACGGGGCGACTACTATGGCTACACCTTC. Protein: CASSPRRGDYYGYTF.

This clonotype was observed a few times. The genes are TRBV4-1 and TRBJ1-4; D gene ambiguous. The CDR3 runs to 14 residues. Per the germline V gene, CDR1 is MGHRA and CDR2 is YSYEKL. The V and J ends lost 4 bases and 10 bases respectively, with 16 bases between them. DNA of the CDR3: TGCGCCAGCAGCCGGGCGGTAGGGCCTGGAAAACTGTTTTTT. This encodes CASSRAVGPGKLFF.

This sequence joins TRBV5-1 and TRBJ1-1, with D possibly being TRBD1 (6 bases). The CDR3 has 17 amino acids. Germline-derived CDR1 and CDR2 are SGHRS and YFSETQ. V shed 4 bases and J shed 4 bases, with 23 bases lying between them. In DNA, the CDR3 is TGCGCCAGCAGCCATAACCGCGGGGGGGGCGCGAGCACTGAAGCTTTCTTT. Translating it yields CASSHNRGGGASTEAFF.

The chain recombines TRBV11-2 with TRBJ2-3; 12 bases are a match to TRBD2. The germline V gene encodes CDR1 SGHAT and CDR2 FQNNGV. Trimming removed 5 bases from V and 4 bases from J; junction bases left unmatched: 4. This CDR3 comprises 15 residues. CDR3 region: CASSIGLAGSDTQYF. Here the CDR3 DNA reads TGTGCCAGCAGCATAGGACTAGCGGGGTCAGATACGCAGTATTTT. Looking up the rest from reference TRBV11-2 and TRBJ2-3 gives the full variable domain: EAGVAQSPRYKIIEKRQSVAFWCNPISGHATLYWYQQILGQGPKLLIQFQNNGVVDDSQLPKDRFSAERLKGVDSTLKIQPAKLEDSAVYLCASSIGLAGSDTQYFGPGTRLTVL.

The V gene is TRBV6-2 or TRBV6-3, the J gene TRBJ1-1, with no clear D. This CDR3 comprises 17 residues. V dropped 0 bases and J dropped 4 bases, with 18 bases sitting between them. Looked up from germline, CDR1 is MNHEY and CDR2 is SVGEGT. The CDR3 region is CASSYSKGLRAGTEAFF. The CDR3 coding sequence is TGTGCCAGCAGTTACTCGAAAGGGTTGAGGGCGGGCACTGAAGCTTTCTTT.

The CDR3 loop is CSARARVDGYTF. The DNA of the CDR3 is TGCAGTGCTAGAGCCAGGGTGGATGGCTACACCTTC. The rearrangement uses TRBV20-1 and TRBJ1-2; D perhaps matches TRBD1 (5 bases). Germline CDR1 DFQATT, CDR2 SNEGSKA (reference sequence). CDR3 length equals 12 residues. V was clipped by 1 base and J by 6 bases, with 9 bases between them.

V gene TRBV4-1 combines with J gene TRBJ1-2; D is undetermined. V was trimmed by 3 bases and J by 8 bases, leaving 22 bases between them. The germline V gene has CDR1 MGHRA and CDR2 YSYEKL. The CDR3 has 16 residues. The CDR3 sequence: CASSQPEGDGSRGYTF. The CDR3 nucleotides are TGCGCCAGCAGCCAGCCGGAGGGTGACGGCTCGCGGGGCTACACCTTC.

This clonotype occurred a few times. This chain joins TRBV3-1 and TRBJ2-2; D ambiguous. The CDR3 length is 15 residues. Germline V gene lookup returns CDR1 LGHDT and CDR2 YNNKEL (reference sequence). Between the trimmed V and J ends, which lost 3 bases and 6 bases, there was a span of 14 bases. CDR3 sequence reads: CASSHYHQKAGELFF. The CDR3 coding sequence is TGTGCCAGCAGCCATTACCACCAGAAAGCCGGGGAGCTGTTTTTT.

The chain uses TRBV29-1 and TRBJ1-1; D gene ambiguous. V shed 0 bases and J shed 11 bases, with 10 bases lying between them. This CDR3 has 11 amino acids. Germline CDR1 SQVTM, CDR2 ANQGSEA. The CDR3 loop reads CSVEDFGWAFF. The DNA of the CDR3 is TGCAGCGTTGAAGATTTCGGGTGGGCTTTCTTT.

In its sample, this clonotype was seen many times. The chain has TRBV28 and TRBJ1-2; D remains ambiguous. V lost 5 bases and J 4 bases, leaving 14 bases between the germline ends. This CDR3 contains 14 residues. From germline, CDR1 is MDHEN and CDR2 SYDVKM. The CDR3 reads CASSIALLLYGYTF. The CDR3 bases are TGTGCCAGCAGTATTGCCCTTCTTCTCTATGGCTACACCTTC.

The chain carries TRBV6-2 or TRBV6-3 and TRBJ2-7, with D perhaps being TRBD1 or TRBD2 (6 bases each). Looked up from germline, CDR1 is MNHEY and CDR2 is SVGEGT. Trimming took off 0 bases at V and 6 bases at J, with 15 bases between the two ends. The CDR3 is made up of 15 amino acids. The CDR3 region has the DNA TGTGCCAGCAGTTACTCTAAGACTGGAGGGGGCGAGCAGTACTTC. Translated: CASSYSKTGGGEQYF.

There are many counts of this clonotype. The chain employs TRBV28 and TRBJ1-2; 9 nucleotides line up with TRBD1. This CDR3 spans 16 amino acids. Unmatched junction bases numbered 8, after V lost 3 bases and J lost 3 bases. Germline-derived CDR1 and CDR2 are MDHEN and SYDVKM. In DNA, the CDR3 is TGTGCCAGCAGTTTCCCAAAGGGACAGGGCGACTATGGCTACACCTTC. It translates to CASSFPKGQGDYGYTF.

The table lists this clonotype with a few counts. The CDR3 loop is CASSADRVIDQPQHF. The CDR3 region has the DNA TGTGCCAGCAGCGCCGACAGGGTAATCGATCAGCCCCAGCATTTT. The chain couples TRBV2 to TRBJ1-5; TRBD1 matches 7 bases. CDR1 and CDR2 from the germline V gene are SNHLY and FYNNEI. The CDR3 contains 15 residues. The junction had 10 bases not matched to a gene; V was cut back by 6 bases and J by 5 bases. The full variable domain, its missing parts supplied by reference TRBV2 and TRBJ1-5, is EPEVTQTPSHQVTQMGQEVILRCVPISNHLYFYWYRQILGQKVEFLVSFYNNEISEKSEIFDDQFSVERPDGSNFTLKIRSTKLEDSAMYFCASSADRVIDQPQHFGDGTRLSIL.

This clonotype was counted ten times or more. This chain uses TRBV11-2 with TRBJ2-7; D remains ambiguous. V shed 5 bases and J shed 0 bases, with 11 bases lying between them. Germline V lookup: CDR1 SGHAT, CDR2 FQNNGV. The CDR3 is 14 residues long. The CDR3 bases are TGTGCCAGCAGCGTCGGCTCCAGCTCCTACGAGCAGTACTTC. Amino acid sequence: CASSVGSSSYEQYF.

V and J are TRBV7-2 and TRBJ1-2; 7 bases line up with TRBD1. CDR3 length equals 16 residues. The trim removed 3 bases at V and 0 bases at J, leaving 7 bases unmatched. Germline V gene sequence: CDR1 SGHTA, CDR2 FQGNSA. The DNA of the CDR3 is TGTGCCAGCAGCTTGTTCGGCGGGACAGCTAACTATGGCTACACCTTC. Translation: CASSLFGGTANYGYTF.

This clonotype was counted only a few times. This chain uses TRBV24-1 with TRBJ1-5; D not certain. Deletions cut 9 bases from V and 1 base from J, with 15 bases between. Germline V gene lookup returns CDR1 KGHDR and CDR2 SFDVKD. The CDR3 extends over 15 amino acids. For the CDR3, the DNA is TGTGCCACCTCAAATGGACGGGTGAGCAATCAGCCCCAGCATTTT. This translates into CATSNGRVSNQPQHF.

The chain combines TRBV18 with TRBJ2-7, with no clear D. Germline loops: CDR1 KGHSH, CDR2 LQKENI. Between the trimmed V and J ends, which lost 6 bases and 5 bases, there was a span of 8 bases. The CDR3 has 11 residues. The CDR3 here is CASSRSDEQYF. The CDR3 coding sequence is TGTGCCAGCTCGCGATCTGACGAGCAGTACTTC.

V gene TRBV10-3 combines with J gene TRBJ1-1; tentative D call: TRBD1 (6 bases). In germline, CDR1 is ENHRY, CDR2 SYGVKD. V was pared by 6 bases and J by 2 bases, with 10 bases between. The CDR3 consists of 13 residues. The DNA for the CDR3 is TGTGCCATCAGCGAGACAGGAAACACTGAAGCTTTCTTT. Translation: CAISETGNTEAFF.

The chain uses TRBV25-1 and TRBJ2-5; 8 bases map to TRBD1. The CDR3 has 16 residues. V gave up 2 bases and J gave up 0 bases; unmatched junction bases: 5. Germline V lookup: CDR1 MGHDK, CDR2 SYGVNS. The CDR3 DNA sequence: TGTGCCAGCAGTGAACTGGACAGGGCCTACCAAGAGACCCAGTACTTC. Protein sequence: CASSELDRAYQETQYF.

This clonotype came up a few times. This chain links TRBV12-5 with TRBJ1-1; D unresolved. The CDR3 extends over 15 amino acids. The germline V and J ends were trimmed by 6 bases and 2 bases, with 16 bases remaining between them. Germline CDR1 LGHNT, CDR2 FRNRAP. The CDR3 coding sequence is TGTGCTAGTGGACCCGACCTACGGGGTAACACTGAAGCTTTCTTT. Protein product: CASGPDLRGNTEAFF.